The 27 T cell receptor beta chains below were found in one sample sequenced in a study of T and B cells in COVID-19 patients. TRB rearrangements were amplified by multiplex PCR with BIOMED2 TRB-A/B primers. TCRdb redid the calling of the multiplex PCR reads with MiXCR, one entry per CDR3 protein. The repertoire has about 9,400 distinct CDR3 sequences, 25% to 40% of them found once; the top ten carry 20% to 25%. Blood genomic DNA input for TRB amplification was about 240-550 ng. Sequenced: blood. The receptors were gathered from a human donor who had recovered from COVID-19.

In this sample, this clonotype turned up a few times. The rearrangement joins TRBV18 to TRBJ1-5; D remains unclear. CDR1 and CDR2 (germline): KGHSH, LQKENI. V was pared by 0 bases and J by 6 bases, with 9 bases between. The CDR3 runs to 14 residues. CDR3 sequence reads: CASSPPSSSQPQHF. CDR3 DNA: TGTGCCAGCTCACCACCGTCATCGAGTCAGCCCCAGCATTTT.

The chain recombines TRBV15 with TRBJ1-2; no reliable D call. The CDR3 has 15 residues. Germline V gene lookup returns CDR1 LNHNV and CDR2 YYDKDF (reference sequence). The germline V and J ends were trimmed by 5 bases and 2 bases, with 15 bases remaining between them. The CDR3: CATSGVGGINYGYTF. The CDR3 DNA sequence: TGTGCCACCAGCGGTGTGGGTGGGATCAACTATGGCTACACCTTC.

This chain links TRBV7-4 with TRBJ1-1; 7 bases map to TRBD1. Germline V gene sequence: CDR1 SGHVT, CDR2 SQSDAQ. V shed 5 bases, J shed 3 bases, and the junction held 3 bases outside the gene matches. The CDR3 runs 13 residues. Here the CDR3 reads CASSPQGYTEAFF. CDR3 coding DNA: TGTGCCAGCAGCCCACAGGGGTACACTGAAGCTTTCTTT.

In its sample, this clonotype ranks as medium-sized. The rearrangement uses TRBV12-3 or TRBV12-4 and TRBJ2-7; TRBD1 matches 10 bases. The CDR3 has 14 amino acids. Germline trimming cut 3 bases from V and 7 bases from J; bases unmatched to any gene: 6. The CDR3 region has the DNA TGTGCCAGCAGTTTCCAGGACAGGGGGTTTGAGCAGTACTTC. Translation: CASSFQDRGFEQYF.

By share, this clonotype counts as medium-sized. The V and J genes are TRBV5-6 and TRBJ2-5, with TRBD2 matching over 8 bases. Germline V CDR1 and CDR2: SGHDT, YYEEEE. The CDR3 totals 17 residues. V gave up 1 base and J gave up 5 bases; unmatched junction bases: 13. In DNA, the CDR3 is TGTGCCAGCAGCTTGTATGGGCGGGGGGCCTACTGGGAGACCCAGTACTTC. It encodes CASSLYGRGAYWETQYF.

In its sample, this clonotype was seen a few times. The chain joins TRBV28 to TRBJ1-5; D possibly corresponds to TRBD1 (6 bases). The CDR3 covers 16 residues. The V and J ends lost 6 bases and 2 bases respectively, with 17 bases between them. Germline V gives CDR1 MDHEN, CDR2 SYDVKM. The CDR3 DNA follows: TGTGCCAGCAGCCCACCCACAGGGTCCCGCAATCAGCCCCAGCATTTT. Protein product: CASSPPTGSRNQPQHF.

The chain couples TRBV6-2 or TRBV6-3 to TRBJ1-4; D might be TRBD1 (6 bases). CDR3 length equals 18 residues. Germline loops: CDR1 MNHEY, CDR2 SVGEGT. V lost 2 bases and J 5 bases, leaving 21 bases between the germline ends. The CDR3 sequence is CASSYPARDKKLNEKLFF. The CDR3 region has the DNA TGTGCCAGCAGTTACCCGGCTCGGGACAAGAAATTAAATGAAAAACTGTTTTTT.

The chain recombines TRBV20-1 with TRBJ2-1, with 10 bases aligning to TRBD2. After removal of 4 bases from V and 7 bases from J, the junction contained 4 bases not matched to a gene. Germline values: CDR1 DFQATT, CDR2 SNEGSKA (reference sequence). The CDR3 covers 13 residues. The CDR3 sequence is CSATSGGLNEQFF. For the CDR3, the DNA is TGCAGTGCTACTAGCGGGGGTTTAAATGAGCAGTTCTTC.

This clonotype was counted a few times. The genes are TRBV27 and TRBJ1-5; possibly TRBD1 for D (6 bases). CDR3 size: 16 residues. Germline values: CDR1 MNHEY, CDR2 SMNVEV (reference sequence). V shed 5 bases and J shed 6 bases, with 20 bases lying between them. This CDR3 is CASSGNNRVKGQPQHF. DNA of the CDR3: TGTGCCAGCAGTGGAAATAACAGGGTAAAGGGTCAGCCCCAGCATTTT.

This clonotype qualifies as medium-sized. CDR3 region: CASSTGTGSKQYF. CDR3 DNA sequence: TGTGCCAGCAGTACCGGGACAGGGTCAAAGCAGTACTTC. The rearrangement uses TRBV6-5 and TRBJ2-7, with 9 bases fitting TRBD1. The junction had 7 bases not matched to a gene; V was cut back by 5 bases and J by 8 bases. Germline CDR1 is MNHEY and CDR2 is SVGAGI. The CDR3 runs 13 residues.

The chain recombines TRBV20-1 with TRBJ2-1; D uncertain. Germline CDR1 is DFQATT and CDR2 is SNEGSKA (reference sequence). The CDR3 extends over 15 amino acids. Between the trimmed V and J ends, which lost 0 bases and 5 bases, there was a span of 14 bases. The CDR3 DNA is TGCAGTGCTAGAGATGGGCAAACCGGAGACAATGAGCAGTTCTTC. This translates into CSARDGQTGDNEQFF.

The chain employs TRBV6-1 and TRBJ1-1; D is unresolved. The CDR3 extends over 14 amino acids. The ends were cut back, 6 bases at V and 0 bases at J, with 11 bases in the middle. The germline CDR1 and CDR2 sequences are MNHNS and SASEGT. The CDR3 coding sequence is TGTGCCAGCAGCACCAGGAAAATGAACACTGAAGCTTTCTTT. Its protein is CASSTRKMNTEAFF.

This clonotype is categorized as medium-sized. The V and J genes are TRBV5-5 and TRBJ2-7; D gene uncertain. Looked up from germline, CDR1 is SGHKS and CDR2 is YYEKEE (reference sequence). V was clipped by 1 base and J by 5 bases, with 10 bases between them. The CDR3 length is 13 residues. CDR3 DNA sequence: TGTGCCAGCAGCTTGATGGGTCCCGACGAGCAGTACTTC. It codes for CASSLMGPDEQYF.

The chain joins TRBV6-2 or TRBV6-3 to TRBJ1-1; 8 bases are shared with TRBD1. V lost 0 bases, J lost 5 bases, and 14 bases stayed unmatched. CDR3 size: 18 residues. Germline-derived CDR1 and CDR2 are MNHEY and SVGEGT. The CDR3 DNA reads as TGTGCCAGCAGTTACTCGATACAGGGGGTGGCACTGGGGACTGAAGCTTTCTTT. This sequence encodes CASSYSIQGVALGTEAFF.

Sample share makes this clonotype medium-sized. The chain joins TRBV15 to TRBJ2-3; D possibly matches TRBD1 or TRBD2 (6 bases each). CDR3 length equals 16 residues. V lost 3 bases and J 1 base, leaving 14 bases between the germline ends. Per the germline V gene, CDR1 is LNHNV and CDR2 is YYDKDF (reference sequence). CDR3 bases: TGTGCCACCAGCAGGATGGGGGGCACGGGCACAGATACGCAGTATTTT. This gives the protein CATSRMGGTGTDTQYF.

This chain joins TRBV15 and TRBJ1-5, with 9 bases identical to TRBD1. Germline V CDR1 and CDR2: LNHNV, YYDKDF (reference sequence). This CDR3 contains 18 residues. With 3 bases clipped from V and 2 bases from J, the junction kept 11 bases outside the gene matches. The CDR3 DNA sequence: TGTGCCACCAGCAGTAGGGGACAGGGAGGAAGGGGCAATCAGCCCCAGCATTTT. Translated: CATSSRGQGGRGNQPQHF.

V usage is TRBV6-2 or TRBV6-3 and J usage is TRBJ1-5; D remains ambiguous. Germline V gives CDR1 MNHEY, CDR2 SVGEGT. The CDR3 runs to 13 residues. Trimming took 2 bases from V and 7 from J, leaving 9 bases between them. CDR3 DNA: TGTGCCAGCAGTTACGAGGGATTCCAGCCCCAGCATTTT. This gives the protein CASSYEGFQPQHF.

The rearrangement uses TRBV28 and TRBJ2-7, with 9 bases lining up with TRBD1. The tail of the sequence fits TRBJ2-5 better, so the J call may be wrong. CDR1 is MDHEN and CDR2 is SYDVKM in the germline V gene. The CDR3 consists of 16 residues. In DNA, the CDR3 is TGTGCCAGCAGTTTCACAGGGGGCGAGGACCAAGAGACCCAGTACTTC. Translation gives CASSFTGGEDQETQYF.

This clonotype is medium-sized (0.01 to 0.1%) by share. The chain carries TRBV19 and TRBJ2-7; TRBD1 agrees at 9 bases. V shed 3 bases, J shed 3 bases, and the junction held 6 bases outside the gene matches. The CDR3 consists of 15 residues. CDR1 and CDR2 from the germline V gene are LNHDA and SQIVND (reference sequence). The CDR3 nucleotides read TGTGCCAGTAGTATCGACAGGGGGTCATACTACGAGCAGTACTTC. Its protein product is CASSIDRGSYYEQYF.

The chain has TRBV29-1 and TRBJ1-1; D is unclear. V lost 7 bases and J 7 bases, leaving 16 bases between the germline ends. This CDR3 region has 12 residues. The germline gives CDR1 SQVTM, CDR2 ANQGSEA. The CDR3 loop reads CSALPRQLEAFF. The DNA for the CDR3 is TGCAGCGCCCTCCCGAGACAACTTGAAGCTTTCTTT.

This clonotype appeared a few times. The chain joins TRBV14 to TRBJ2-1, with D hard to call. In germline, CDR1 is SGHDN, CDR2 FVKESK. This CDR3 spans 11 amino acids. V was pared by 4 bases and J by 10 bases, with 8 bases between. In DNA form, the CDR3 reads TGTGCCAGCAGCCGAAGAGAGGAGCAGTTCTTC. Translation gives CASSRREEQFF.

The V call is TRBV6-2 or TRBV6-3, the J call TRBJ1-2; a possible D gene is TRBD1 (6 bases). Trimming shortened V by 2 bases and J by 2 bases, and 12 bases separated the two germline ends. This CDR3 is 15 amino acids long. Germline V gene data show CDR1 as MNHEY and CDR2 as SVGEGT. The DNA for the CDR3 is TGTGCCAGCAGTTACCAGACAGGACCAAACTATGGCTACACCTTC. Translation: CASSYQTGPNYGYTF.

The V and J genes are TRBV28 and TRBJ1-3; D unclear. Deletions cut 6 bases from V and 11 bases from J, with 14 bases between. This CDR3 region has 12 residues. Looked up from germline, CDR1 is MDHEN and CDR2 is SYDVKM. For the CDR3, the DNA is TGTGCCAGCAGGACTACTCTAAGCGCCATATATTTT. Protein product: CASRTTLSAIYF.

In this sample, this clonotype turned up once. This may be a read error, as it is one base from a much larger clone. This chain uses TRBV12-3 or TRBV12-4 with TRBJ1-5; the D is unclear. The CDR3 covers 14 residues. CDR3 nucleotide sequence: TGTTCCAGCAGTCTAAGCTCGGGCAATCAGCCCCAGCATTTT. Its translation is CSSSLSSGNQPQHF.

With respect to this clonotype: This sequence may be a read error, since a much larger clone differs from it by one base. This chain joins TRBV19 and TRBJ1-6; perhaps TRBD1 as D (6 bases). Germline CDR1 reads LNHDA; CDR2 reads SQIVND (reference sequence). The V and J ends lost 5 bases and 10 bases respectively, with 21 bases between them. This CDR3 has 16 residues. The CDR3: CASSGPYRARNSPLHF. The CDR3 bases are TGTGCCAGTAGTGGCCCCTACAGGGCTCGCAACTCACCCCTCCACTTT.

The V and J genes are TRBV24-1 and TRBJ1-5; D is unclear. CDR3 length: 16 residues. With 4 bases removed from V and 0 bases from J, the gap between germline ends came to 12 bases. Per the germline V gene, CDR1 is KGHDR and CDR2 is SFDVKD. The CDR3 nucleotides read TGTGCCACCAGTGACCAGCAGTGGAATAGCAATCAGCCCCAGCATTTT. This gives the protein CATSDQQWNSNQPQHF.

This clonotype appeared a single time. The CDR3 spells CASSWYQGGELFF. The CDR3 DNA follows: TGTGCCAGCAGTTGGTATCAGGGTGGGGAGCTGTTTTTT. V is TRBV27 and J is TRBJ2-2, with D perhaps TRBD1 (5 bases). The germline V gene has CDR1 MNHEY and CDR2 SMNVEV (reference sequence). V was clipped by 4 bases and J by 8 bases, with 11 bases between them. The CDR3 totals 13 residues.